This T cell receptor (beta chain) was identified during a study of beta chain features in type 1 diabetes. General study findings and limits: Reduced insertions and increased deletions marked VDJ junctions in type 1 diabetes patients. Across all four CD4+ subsets, people with type 1 diabetes showed modestly shorter TCRB CDR3s. The naive, central memory and Treg TCRB repertoires looked more alike in patients than they did in healthy donors. cDNA-based reads could over-represent cells with high TCR expression.

Expressed TCRB transcripts got sequenced, as all isolated RNA was reverse transcribed. Clones were sequenced by immunoSEQ multiplex PCR, and TCRdb holds only the in-frame ones, with some missing. The table records 680,000 or so clones, roughly a sixth of them present only once. A note on this clone: What it recognizes is unknown.

Germline CDR1 SGHNT, CDR2 YENEEA. The V end was cut by 1 base, the J end by 0 bases, with 10 bases between. The CDR3 consists of 17 residues. The origin of this receptor is a man in his late teens or twenties in good health. The rearrangement uses TRBV11-3 and TRBJ2-6, with D possibly being TRBD2 (5 bases). The material sequenced was naive CD4+ T cells from blood. CDR3 nucleotides: TGTGCCAGCAGCTTAGGAGGGCGGAACTCTGGGGCCAACGTCCTGACTTTC. As protein: CASSLGGRNSGANVLTF.